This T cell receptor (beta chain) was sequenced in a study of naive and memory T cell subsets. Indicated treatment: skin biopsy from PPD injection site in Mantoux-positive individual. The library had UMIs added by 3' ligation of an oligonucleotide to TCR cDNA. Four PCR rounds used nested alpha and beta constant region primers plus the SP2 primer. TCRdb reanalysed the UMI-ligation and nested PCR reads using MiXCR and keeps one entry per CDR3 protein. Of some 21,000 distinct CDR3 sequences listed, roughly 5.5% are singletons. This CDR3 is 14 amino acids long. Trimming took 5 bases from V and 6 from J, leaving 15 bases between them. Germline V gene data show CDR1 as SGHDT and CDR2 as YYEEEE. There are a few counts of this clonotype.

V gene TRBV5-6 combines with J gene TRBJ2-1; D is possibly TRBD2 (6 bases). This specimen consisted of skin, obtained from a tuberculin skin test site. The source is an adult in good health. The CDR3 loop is CASRTRRAGNEQFF. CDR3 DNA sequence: TGTGCCAGCAGGACCCGGAGGGCCGGCAATGAGCAGTTCTTC. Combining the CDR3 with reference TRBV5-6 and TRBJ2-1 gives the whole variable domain DAGVTQSPTHLIKTRGQQVTLRCSPKSGHDTVSWYQQALGQGPQFIFQYYEEEERQRGNFPDRFSGHQFPNYSSELNVNALLLGDSALYLCASRTRRAGNEQFFGPGTRLTVL.